The clone carrying this T cell receptor (beta chain) was counted only a few times. Blood PBMC samples: pre-vaccination, two weeks post third vaccination, and at tumor progression. The data were obtained in a study of glioma-infiltrating T cells after dendritic cell vaccination. The protocol was immunoSEQ multiplex PCR, while the TCRdb copy is restricted to in-frame clones and leaves out a portion. The sample records nearly 85,000 clones, about 90% being singletons. The CDR3 has 18 amino acids. V lost 5 bases and J 1 base, leaving 21 bases between the germline ends. Germline values: CDR1 MDHEN, CDR2 SYDVKM.

This sequence joins TRBV28 and TRBJ1-5; no clear D gene. The source was blood, collected before dendritic cell vaccination. This TCR was sampled from a human donor with glioblastoma. CDR3 bases: TGTGCCAGCAGTAATCGACGGGGTGGGCAATGGAGCAATCAGCCCCAGCATTTT. This codes for CASSNRRGGQWSNQPQHF.